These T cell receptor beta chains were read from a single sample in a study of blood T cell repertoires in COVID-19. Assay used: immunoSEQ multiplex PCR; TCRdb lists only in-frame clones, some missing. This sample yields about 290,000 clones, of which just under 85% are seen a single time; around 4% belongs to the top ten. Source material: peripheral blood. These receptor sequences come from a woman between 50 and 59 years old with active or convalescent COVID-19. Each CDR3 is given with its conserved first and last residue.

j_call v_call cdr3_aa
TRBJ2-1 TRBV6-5 CASSRTVSYNEQFF
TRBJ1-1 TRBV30 CAWTRRGPNTEAFF
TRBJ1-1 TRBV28 CASSLDSYTEAFF
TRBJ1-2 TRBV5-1 CARALYGYTF
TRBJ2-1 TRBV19 CASSRKQGNEQFF
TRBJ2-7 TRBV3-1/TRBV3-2 CASSNRDGYEQYF
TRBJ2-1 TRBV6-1 CASSELEDEQFF
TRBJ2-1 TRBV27 CASSLVSSGRAGGQFF
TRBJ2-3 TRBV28 CASRGDRGQSDTQYF
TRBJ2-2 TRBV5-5 CASSQTAGELFF
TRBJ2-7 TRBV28 CASSFHTGLGYF
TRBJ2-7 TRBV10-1 CASSEDLSYEQYF
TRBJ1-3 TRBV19 CASSAPGALSSGNTIYF
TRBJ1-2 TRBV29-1 CSVVRTAGGYTF
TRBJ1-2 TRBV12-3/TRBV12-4 CASSLDRGEGYTF
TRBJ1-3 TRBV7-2 CASSSGVAGNTIYF
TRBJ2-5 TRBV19 CASNRGTGHQETQYF
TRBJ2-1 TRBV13 CASSNSGSNDNEQFF